This entry lists 28 T cell receptor beta chains sequenced from one sample in a study of human CD8 memory T cell subsets. By UMI-labeled 5' RACE, the TCR beta libraries were made. From the 5' RACE reads, TCRdb lists one entry per CDR3 protein and no DNA. The table lists 7,500 to 8,500 distinct CDR3 sequences. Specimen: CD8+ T cells from PBMCs. Every receptor here comes from a human donor in good health.

The V and J genes are TRBV27 and TRBJ1-2; TCRdb lists TRBD1, though no DNA is available to test this call. The CDR3 covers 14 residues. Germline loops: CDR1 MNHEY, CDR2 SMNVEV (reference sequence). CDR3 amino acids: CASSQSGTFYGYTF.

The chain combines TRBV14 with TRBJ2-7; TCRdb indicates TRBD1, and absent DNA this call remains unverified. CDR1 and CDR2 from the germline V gene are SGHDN and FVKESK. This CDR3 has 15 residues. CDR3 residues: CASSLRDTSSYEQYF.

V is TRBV28 and J is TRBJ1-2; the TRBD1 assignment by TCRdb is unverifiable without DNA. Germline lookup yields CDR1 MDHEN and CDR2 SYDVKM. The CDR3 covers 17 residues. The CDR3 sequence: CASSHQGTGYQYYGYTF.

The V and J genes are TRBV27 and TRBJ2-2; TCRdb names TRBD1, which stays unverified in the absence of DNA. The CDR3 is 14 residues long. CDR1 is MNHEY and CDR2 is SMNVEV in the germline V gene (reference sequence). The CDR3 here is CASSAGGGTGELFF.

The rearrangement links TRBV28 to TRBJ2-7. The CDR3 is 12 residues long. CDR1 and CDR2 (germline): MDHEN, SYDVKM. The CDR3: CASTPGHFEQYF.

This clonotype is called large based on its frequency. The V call is TRBV4-1, the J call TRBJ1-2. The CDR3 runs 16 residues. Germline lookup yields CDR1 MGHRA and CDR2 YSYEKL. CDR3 protein: CASSQASMGNDYGYTF.

The J gene is TRBJ1-5, the V gene TRBV27. This CDR3 is 13 amino acids long. Germline values: CDR1 MNHEY, CDR2 SMNVEV (reference sequence). CDR3 sequence reads: CASSFGRAQPQHF.

The gene calls are TRBV4-1 and TRBJ1-6. Looked up from germline, CDR1 is MGHRA and CDR2 is YSYEKL. The CDR3 is made up of 14 amino acids. CDR3 loop: CASSQESYNSPLHF.

By frequency, this clonotype registers medium-sized. The chain joins TRBV20-1 to TRBJ1-2; TCRdb gives TRBD1 as the D gene, but with no DNA this cannot be confirmed. The CDR3 extends over 15 amino acids. Germline CDR1 DFQATT, CDR2 SNEGSKA (reference sequence). The CDR3 spells CSALIPGQGNYGYTF.

The chain uses TRBV11-2 and TRBJ2-1; TCRdb returns TRBD1, unconfirmable since there is no DNA. In germline, CDR1 is SGHAT, CDR2 FQNNGV. The CDR3 consists of 15 residues. CDR3 region: CASSLDGGSYNEQFF.

The V and J genes are TRBV3-1 and TRBJ2-1. Per the germline V gene, CDR1 is LGHDT and CDR2 is YNNKEL (reference sequence). The CDR3 contains 14 residues. CDR3 residues: CASSQGLTYNEQFF.

The rearrangement uses TRBV20-1 and TRBJ2-1; TCRdb indicates TRBD1, and absent DNA this call remains unverified. The germline V gene has CDR1 DFQATT and CDR2 SNEGSKA (reference sequence). There are 16 residues in the CDR3. The CDR3 is CSARDLRDSSYNEQFF.

Measured by frequency, this clonotype is medium-sized (0.01 to 0.1%). V usage is TRBV21-1 and J usage is TRBJ1-1. TRBV21-1 is an annotated pseudogene. The length of the CDR3 is 11 residues. CDR3: CASSTVGEAFF.

The chain couples TRBV15 to TRBJ2-1; TCRdb indicates TRBD2, and absent DNA this call remains unverified. The CDR3 has 19 residues. Per the germline V gene, CDR1 is LNHNV and CDR2 is YYDKDF (reference sequence). Here the CDR3 reads CATSRAEWAETSGRSEQFF.

The rearrangement joins TRBV27 to TRBJ2-7; TCRdb's D gene call, TRBD1, goes unchecked for lack of DNA. Germline V CDR1 and CDR2: MNHEY, SMNVEV (reference sequence). This CDR3 comprises 13 residues. This CDR3 is CASSSDNSYEQYF.

The chain combines TRBV29-1 with TRBJ2-2; TCRdb gives TRBD2 as the D gene, but with no DNA this cannot be confirmed. Germline V CDR1 and CDR2: SQVTM, ANQGSEA. CDR3 length: 14 amino acids. CDR3 residues: CSVTSGSGTGELFF.

The chain uses TRBV4-1 and TRBJ2-7; TCRdb's D gene call, TRBD1, goes unchecked for lack of DNA. The CDR3 is 15 residues long. Germline V lookup: CDR1 MGHRA, CDR2 YSYEKL. The CDR3 sequence: CASSQARTGDYEQYF.

This clonotype ranks as medium-sized (0.01 to 0.1%) in terms of frequency. V is TRBV12-3 or TRBV12-4 and J is TRBJ1-1; the TCRdb D gene call, TRBD1, has no DNA to confirm it. This CDR3 has 13 residues. The CDR3 loop is CASSFGRGTEAFF.

The chain links TRBV2 to TRBJ2-7; TCRdb's D call of TRBD1 is untestable without DNA. The CDR3 has 14 amino acids. Germline-derived CDR1 and CDR2 are SNHLY and FYNNEI. CDR3 sequence: CASSEVVGGGEQYF.

The chain links TRBV7-6 to TRBJ2-3; without DNA, the TCRdb call of TRBD1 cannot be checked. CDR1 and CDR2 (germline): SGHVS, FNYEAQ. The CDR3 is 15 amino acids. The CDR3 here is CASSHRDSSTDTQYF.

V and J are TRBV7-9 and TRBJ2-3; the D gene TCRdb calls, TRBD2, cannot be checked with no DNA. CDR3 length: 15 amino acids. The germline gives CDR1 SEHNR, CDR2 FQNEAQ (reference sequence). CDR3 amino acids: CASSLVRQGVDTQYF.

This chain joins TRBV28 and TRBJ2-1; without DNA, the TCRdb call of TRBD1 cannot be checked. In germline, CDR1 is MDHEN, CDR2 SYDVKM. CDR3 size: 16 residues. The CDR3 sequence is CASSDTGTGLKNEQFF.

This chain uses TRBV11-3 with TRBJ2-2; TCRdb picks TRBD2, but there is no DNA to check that call. The V gene's germline CDR1 is SGHNT and CDR2 YENEEA. The CDR3 loop spans 15 amino acids. The chain's CDR3 is CASSYHGRGPGELFF.

The chain uses TRBV6-5 and TRBJ2-1. Germline CDR1 is MNHEY and CDR2 is SVGAGI. CDR3 size: 13 residues. CDR3 amino acids: CASSISSGVEQFF.

The chain is built from TRBV20-1 and TRBJ1-4; TCRdb indicates TRBD1, and absent DNA this call remains unverified. The CDR3 loop spans 12 amino acids. Germline CDR1 DFQATT, CDR2 SNEGSKA (reference sequence). The CDR3 region is CSAIGDGEKLFF.

The genes are TRBV7-2 and TRBJ2-2. There are 16 residues in the CDR3. Germline V gene lookup returns CDR1 SGHTA and CDR2 FQGNSA. The chain's CDR3 is CASSLRQTSYTGELFF.

This clonotype is classed as medium-sized by frequency. This rearrangement joins TRBV29-1 to TRBJ1-1. The germline V gene encodes CDR1 SQVTM and CDR2 ANQGSEA. CDR3 size: 11 residues. CDR3 amino acids: CSVAYEAEAFF.

This clonotype is labeled medium-sized based on frequency. J is TRBJ1-5 and V is TRBV28; TCRdb outputs TRBD1, but without DNA this stays unchecked. Per the germline V gene, CDR1 is MDHEN and CDR2 is SYDVKM. The CDR3 sequence is 12 residues long. The CDR3 region is CLSGDYGQPQHF.